One sample yielded the 24 T cell receptor beta chains listed below, sequenced in a study of blood T cell repertoires in COVID-19. Here immunoSEQ multiplex PCR was the method, and the copy in TCRdb shows in-frame clones only, minus some. This table holds 200,000 to 250,000 clones, about 89% found once. The specimen sequenced was peripheral blood. The source is a man between 60 and 70 years old who had recovered from COVID-19.

There are a few counts of this clone. This chain links TRBV6-5 with TRBJ1-3, with 7 bases that match TRBD1. The CDR3 contains 15 residues. Per the germline V gene, CDR1 is MNHEY and CDR2 is SVGAGI. V dropped 0 bases and J dropped 7; count of bases not matched to a gene: 6. The CDR3 DNA follows: TGTGCCAGCAGTTACTCGGAACAGGGGAGGAACACCATATATTTT. Translated: CASSYSEQGRNTIYF.

The chain combines TRBV6-1 with TRBJ2-2; 10 bases line up with TRBD2. The junction had 15 bases not matched to a gene; V was cut back by 6 bases and J by 5 bases. In germline, CDR1 is MNHNS, CDR2 SASEGT. CDR3 length: 18 amino acids. This CDR3 is CASREIFSGGAVTGELFF. CDR3 sequence (DNA): TGTGCCAGCAGGGAAATTTTCAGCGGGGGGGCTGTTACCGGGGAGCTGTTTTTT.

The chain is built from TRBV27 and TRBJ1-6, with 9 bases identical to TRBD1. The germline CDR1 and CDR2 sequences are MNHEY and SMNVEV (reference sequence). The CDR3 contains 15 residues. The junction had 8 bases not matched to a gene; V was cut back by 5 bases and J by 9 bases. The CDR3 DNA is TGTGCCAGCAGTGCCGGGGACAGGGTTAGTTCACCCCTCCACTTT. It codes for CASSAGDRVSSPLHF.

This chain joins TRBV6-6 and TRBJ1-3; 7 bases agree with TRBD1. The CDR3 is 16 amino acids. V lost 0 bases to trimming and J lost 4 bases; unmatched junction nucleotides: 6. Looked up from germline, CDR1 is MNHNY and CDR2 is SVGAGI (reference sequence). DNA for the CDR3: TGTGCCAGCAGTTACTCTACGGACAGGAGGGGAAACACCATATATTTT. The encoded protein is CASSYSTDRRGNTIYF.

V is TRBV28 and J is TRBJ1-4; the D is unclear. The V end was cut by 2 bases, the J end by 0 bases, with 10 bases between. The CDR3 extends over 16 amino acids. Germline-derived CDR1 and CDR2 are MDHEN and SYDVKM. CDR3 region: CASSLNPSATNEKLFF. CDR3 nucleotides: TGTGCCAGCAGTTTAAATCCGAGTGCAACTAATGAAAAACTGTTTTTT.

The chain has TRBV7-2 and TRBJ2-1; D gene ambiguous. The germline V gene encodes CDR1 SGHTA and CDR2 FQGNSA. The CDR3 consists of 15 residues. Trimming removed 5 bases at V and 0 bases at J, with 11 bases between. This CDR3 reads CASSLTESSYNEQFF. The DNA for the CDR3 is TGTGCCAGCAGCCTGACGGAGAGCTCCTACAATGAGCAGTTCTTC.

The chain couples TRBV3-1 (or the pseudogene TRBV3-2) to TRBJ1-6; 9 bases agree with TRBD1. CDR1 is LGHDT and CDR2 is YNNKEL in the germline V gene (reference sequence). V was pared by 5 bases and J by 9 bases, with 5 bases of the junction left unmatched. The CDR3 covers 14 residues. For the CDR3, the DNA is TGTGCCAGCAGCTTGACAGGGGGGCGTTCACCCCTCCACTTT. Translating it yields CASSLTGGRSPLHF.

The gene calls are TRBV2 and TRBJ1-5; 9 bases align to TRBD1. V lost 5 bases and J lost 0; bases outside the gene matches: 5. This CDR3 has 16 amino acids. Germline loops: CDR1 SNHLY, CDR2 FYNNEI. CDR3 region: CASSLQQGASNQPQHF. For the CDR3, the DNA is TGTGCCAGCAGTCTACAACAGGGGGCTAGCAATCAGCCCCAGCATTTT.

The rearrangement joins TRBV6-1 to TRBJ2-3; 7 nucleotides match TRBD1. With 8 bases clipped from V and 4 bases from J, the junction kept 6 bases outside the gene matches. The CDR3 runs to 13 residues. Per germline, CDR1 MNHNS and CDR2 SASEGT. The CDR3 coding sequence is TGTGCCAGCGGGGGACAGCCGGCAGATACGCAGTATTTT. Protein product: CASGGQPADTQYF.

This clone was observed a handful of times. V is TRBV2 and J is TRBJ1-1; no reliable D call. There are 13 residues in the CDR3. Germline V gene data show CDR1 as SNHLY and CDR2 as FYNNEI. V was trimmed by 7 bases and J by 1 base, leaving 10 bases between them. The CDR3 sequence is CASTSFSNTEAFF. The CDR3 DNA is TGTGCCAGCACTTCGTTCTCGAACACTGAAGCTTTCTTT.

This clone was counted between two and nine times. The same CDR3 also results from other DNA sequences found in this sample. This chain links TRBV18 with TRBJ1-2; D is undetermined. Germline CDR1 is KGHSH and CDR2 is LQKENI. The CDR3 has 14 amino acids. V shed 3 bases and J shed 1 base, with 9 bases lying between them. The CDR3 coding sequence is TGTGCCAGCTCACCCGGCAGGATTAACTATGGCTACACCTTC. Translation gives CASSPGRINYGYTF.

The rearrangement uses TRBV19 and TRBJ2-5, with D possibly TRBD2 on 6 matching bases. The germline CDR1 and CDR2 sequences are LNHDA and SQIVND (reference sequence). The V end was cut by 3 bases, the J end by 0 bases, with 8 bases between. This CDR3 contains 14 residues. The CDR3 nucleotides are TGTGCCAGTAGTATTGGAGGGTACCAAGAGACCCAGTACTTC. This codes for CASSIGGYQETQYF.

The chain links TRBV6-2 or TRBV6-3 to TRBJ1-2, with TRBD1 as a possible D gene (6 bases). V was shortened by 5 bases and J by 2 bases, with 15 bases between the two germline ends. The CDR3 is made up of 15 amino acids. The germline V gene encodes CDR1 MNHEY and CDR2 SVGEGT. CDR3 in DNA: TGTGCCAGCAGTCTTGGGGGGGCGAAGAACTATGGCTACACCTTC. As protein: CASSLGGAKNYGYTF.

J is TRBJ1-1 and V is TRBV29-1; TRBD1 aligns across 11 bases. CDR1 and CDR2 (germline): SQVTM, ANQGSEA. CDR3 length equals 14 residues. V was clipped by 4 bases and J by 4 bases; unmatched bases: 5. The CDR3 region has the DNA TGCAGCGTTGCTCGGACAGGGGGCCTCACTGAAGCTTTCTTT. It codes for CSVARTGGLTEAFF.

The chain carries TRBV5-1 and TRBJ2-7; a weak D match, TRBD1 (7 bases). V lost 4 bases and J 4 bases, leaving 15 bases between the germline ends. The CDR3 consists of 14 residues. CDR1 is SGHRS and CDR2 is YFSETQ in the germline V gene. The CDR3 reads CASSPQGGSYEQYF. DNA for the CDR3: TGCGCCAGCAGCCCCCAGGGGGGATCGTACGAGCAGTACTTC.

CDR3 protein: CASSLVSSGRPDTQYF. The CDR3 nucleotides are TGTGCCAGCAGCTTAGTTTCTAGCGGGAGACCAGATACGCAGTATTTT. The V gene is TRBV11-1, the J gene TRBJ2-3, with 10 bases lining up with TRBD2. V lost 1 base to trimming and J lost 4 bases; unmatched junction nucleotides: 5. The CDR3 sequence is 16 residues long. The germline V gene encodes CDR1 SGHAT and CDR2 FQDESV (reference sequence). The full variable domain, its missing parts supplied by reference TRBV11-1 and TRBJ2-3, is EAEVAQSPRYKITEKSQAVAFWCDPISGHATLYWYRQILGQGPELLVQFQDESVVDDSQLPKDRFSAERLKGVDSTLKIQPAELGDSAMYLCASSLVSSGRPDTQYFGPGTRLTVL.

The chain recombines TRBV5-1 with TRBJ2-7, with a tentative D call TRBD2 (6 bases). The CDR3 runs 13 residues. The ends were cut back, 0 bases at V and 6 bases at J, with 10 bases in the middle. Per the germline V gene, CDR1 is SGHRS and CDR2 is YFSETQ. CDR3 residues: CASSLAGGFEQYF. For the CDR3, the DNA is TGCGCCAGCAGCTTGGCAGGAGGGTTCGAGCAGTACTTC.

The V and J genes are TRBV19 and TRBJ1-1; TRBD1 matches 7 bases. CDR1 is LNHDA, CDR2 SQIVND, per germline (reference sequence). The V and J ends lost 1 base and 7 bases, in that order; junction bases with no gene match: 3. CDR3 size: 13 residues. Written as DNA, the CDR3 is TGTGCCAGTAGTATAGTAGGGGGCCGTGAAGCTTTCTTT. Its translation: CASSIVGGREAFF.

This chain uses TRBV7-8 with TRBJ2-5; TRBD2 matches at 8 bases. The V segment lost 6 bases and the J segment 2 bases; nucleotides outside the gene matches: 5. The CDR3 loop spans 14 amino acids. CDR1 is SGHVS, CDR2 FQNEAQ, per germline. The CDR3 reads CASRESGGQETQYF. CDR3 DNA: TGTGCCAGCAGGGAAAGCGGGGGTCAAGAGACCCAGTACTTC.

The rearrangement joins TRBV19 to TRBJ1-5, with a weak D call TRBD1 (6 bases). Deletions cut 2 bases from V and 6 bases from J, with 11 bases between. CDR1 and CDR2 (germline): LNHDA, SQIVND (reference sequence). CDR3 length: 14 residues. CDR3 in amino acids: CASSITGNGQPQHF. The DNA of the CDR3 is TGTGCCAGTAGTATAACAGGGAATGGTCAGCCCCAGCATTTT.

The CDR3 region is CASSPTSSAAFF. Here the CDR3 DNA reads TGTGCCAGCAGTCCGACTTCCTCCGCTGCTTTCTTT. The chain uses TRBV12-3 or TRBV12-4 and TRBJ1-1; no definite D call. The CDR3 covers 12 residues. V lost 5 bases, J lost 11 bases, and 15 bases lay in between.

The genes are TRBV5-5 and TRBJ2-3; TRBD2 aligns across 12 bases. J was trimmed by 2 bases and V by 4 bases; bases with no gene match: 2. This CDR3 has 15 amino acids. The germline V gene encodes CDR1 SGHKS and CDR2 YYEKEE (reference sequence). CDR3 DNA sequence: TGTGCCAGCAGCAGGACTAGCGGGGACACAGATACGCAGTATTTT. It is translated as CASSRTSGDTDTQYF.

This clone was observed a single time. The chain uses TRBV5-4 and TRBJ2-2; D perhaps matches TRBD2 (6 bases). Germline CDR1 SGHNT, CDR2 YYREEE (reference sequence). The V end was cut by 0 bases, the J end by 6 bases, with 12 bases between. This CDR3 spans 15 amino acids. Here the CDR3 reads CASSLVTGGAGELFF. Written as DNA, the CDR3 is TGTGCCAGCAGCTTGGTCACGGGCGGGGCCGGGGAGCTGTTTTTT.

The chain employs TRBV19 and TRBJ2-3; no firm D call. Germline V gene sequence: CDR1 LNHDA, CDR2 SQIVND (reference sequence). CDR3 length: 15 residues. V dropped 0 bases and J dropped 5 bases, with 12 bases sitting between them. For the CDR3, the DNA is TGTGCCAGTAGTATAGACCAGGCAGCTGAAGATACGCAGTATTTT. Protein sequence: CASSIDQAAEDTQYF.